The T cell receptor beta chain under discussion was sequenced for a study of shared T cell receptors in the human thymus. Measured with immunoSEQ multiplex PCR; TCRdb has only the in-frame clones, and not every one. The data hold 700,000 or so clones, with approximately 83% observed a single time. Separately, the same data were catalogued under a study of human thymus T cells.

This receptor was identified in a girl less than two years old with a congenital heart defect. The sequencing sample was made of thymocytes.

This CDR3 is CASSFRDTSPYEQYF. The CDR3 DNA reads as TGCGCCAGCAGCTTCCGGGACACCTCTCCCTACGAGCAGTACTTC. This chain connects TRBV5-1 to TRBJ2-7, with D possibly TRBD1 on 6 matching bases. The CDR3 contains 15 residues. CDR1 is SGHRS, CDR2 YFSETQ, per germline. Trimming stripped 2 bases from V and 2 bases from J, with 14 bases between.